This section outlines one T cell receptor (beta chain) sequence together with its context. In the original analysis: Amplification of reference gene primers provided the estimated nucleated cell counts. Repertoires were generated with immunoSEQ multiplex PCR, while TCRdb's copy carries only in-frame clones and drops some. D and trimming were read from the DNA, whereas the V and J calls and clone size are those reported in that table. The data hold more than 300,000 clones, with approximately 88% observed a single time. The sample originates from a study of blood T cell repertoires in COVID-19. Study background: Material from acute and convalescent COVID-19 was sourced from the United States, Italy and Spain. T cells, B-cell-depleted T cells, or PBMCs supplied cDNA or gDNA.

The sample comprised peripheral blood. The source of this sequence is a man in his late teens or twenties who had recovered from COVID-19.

The CDR3 loop is CASSAREDRANSPLHF. CDR3 nucleotides: TGTGCCAGCAGCGCACGGGAGGACAGGGCTAATTCACCCCTCCACTTT. V gene TRBV9 combines with J gene TRBJ1-6, with TRBD1 identical over 8 bases. After removal of 3 bases from V and 6 bases from J, the junction contained 8 bases not matched to a gene. The CDR3 runs 16 residues. Germline V CDR1 and CDR2: SGDLS, YYNGEE.